This is a list of T cell receptor beta chains from one sample in a study of T cells in localized non-small cell lung cancer. Measured with immunoSEQ multiplex PCR; TCRdb has only the in-frame clones, and not every one. The sample carries several thousand clones, roughly a fifth recorded once. The sequenced sample was lung tumor tissue, obtained before any cancer treatment. The receptors here all came from a man aged 18 to 49 with stage II lung adenocarcinoma. Each CDR3 is given with its conserved first and last residue. The order of the fields is J gene, V gene, clone size, D gene, CDR3 length, CDR3 DNA, CDR3 protein. A D gene is named only where the DNA matches it firmly. Expanded clones are given a class, and other clones once, few, many or no size at all.

>TRBJ1-1|TRBV11-3|NA|NA|14
TGTGCCAGCAGCCAAGGGCGGGGGGGGACTGAAGCTTTCTTT
CASSQGRGGTEAFF
>TRBJ1-4|TRBV11-3|few|NA|19
TGTGCCAGCAGCTTAGGTGGAACAGGTTTTTACGGGGGTGATGAAAAACTGTTTTTT
CASSLGGTGFYGGDEKLFF
>TRBJ1-5|TRBV28|few|TRBD1|14
TGTGCCAGCAGTTTCGGACAGGACAATCAGCCCCAGCATTTT
CASSFGQDNQPQHF
>TRBJ2-3|TRBV11-3|few|TRBD2|16
TGTGCCAGCAGCCGAGACCTAGCGGGGGGCACAGATACGCAGTATTTT
CASSRDLAGGTDTQYF
>TRBJ1-2|TRBV29-1|NA|NA|13
TGCAGCGTTGGGTCAGGGACCACGGGGGGCTACACCTTC
CSVGSGTTGGYTF
>TRBJ2-2|TRBV6-8|medium-sized|TRBD2|14
TGTGCCAGCAGACTAGCGGGGGACACCGGGGAGCTGTTTTTT
CASRLAGDTGELFF
>TRBJ1-3|TRBV11-3|NA|NA|15
TGTGCCAGCAGCCCCTCGGGCCTAGGGGGAAACACCATATATTTT
CASSPSGLGGNTIYF
>TRBJ2-7|TRBV19|NA|TRBD1|14
TGTGCCAGTAGTGAAGGGACAGGGCCAAACGAGCAGTACTTC
CASSEGTGPNEQYF
>TRBJ2-2|TRBV9|NA|NA|19
TGTGCCAGCAGCGTAGAGCCCCCAGACCAAATAACGAACACCGGGGAGCTGTTTTTT
CASSVEPPDQITNTGELFF
>TRBJ1-6|TRBV28|few|NA|16
TGTGCCAGCACGCCGCGTGGAGCTAGATATAATTCACCCCTCCACTTT
CASTPRGARYNSPLHF
>TRBJ1-3|TRBV7-4|few|NA|13
TGTGCCAGCAGCTATAGCTCTGGAAACACCATATATTTT
CASSYSSGNTIYF
>TRBJ2-5|TRBV30|NA|NA|11
TGTGCCTGGAGTCCAGGGGAGACCCAGTACTTC
CAWSPGETQYF
>TRBJ1-1|TRBV28|few|NA|12
TGTGCCAGCAGTTTATATGTGACTGGGGCTTTCTTT
CASSLYVTGAFF
>TRBJ2-2|TRBV11-3|NA|TRBD2|16
TGTGCCAGCAGCCCCCGGACTAGCTTTAACACCGGGGAGCTGTTTTTT
CASSPRTSFNTGELFF
>TRBJ2-3|TRBV6-8|NA|NA|17
TGTGCCAGCAGTTACGGGGGCGGGGGATTTAGCACAGATACGCAGTATTTT
CASSYGGGGFSTDTQYF
>TRBJ2-2|TRBV19|NA|NA|17
TGTGCCAGTAGACGGACCCGTGGGCTGGGGGACACCGGGGAGCTGTTTTTT
CASRRTRGLGDTGELFF
>TRBJ2-2|TRBV12-5|NA|NA|11
TGTGCCAGCACCAGAGCCGGGGAGCTGTTTTTT
CASTRAGELFF
>TRBJ2-6|TRBV28|NA|NA|19
TGTGCCAGCAGTTTAGTGGCAGGGGAAATAGGAACGGGGGCCAACGTCCTGACTTTC
CASSLVAGEIGTGANVLTF
>TRBJ2-2|TRBV5-1|NA|TRBD2|16
TGCGCCAGCAGCCCCCAGCGGGGGGCGGGGACCGGGGAGCTGTTTTTT
CASSPQRGAGTGELFF
>TRBJ1-2|TRBV9|few|NA|16
TGTGCCAGCAGCCCCGGGAGCCAGCGATCAAACTATGGCTACACCTTC
CASSPGSQRSNYGYTF
>TRBJ2-2|TRBV5-1|NA|TRBD1|19
TGCGCCAGCAGCTTGATCGTAAGGACAGGGGGTTCTCCCGCCGGGGAGCTGTTTTTT
CASSLIVRTGGSPAGELFF
>TRBJ2-1|TRBV30|NA|NA|11
TGTGCCTGGAGGACTGGGGATGAGCAGTTCTTC
CAWRTGDEQFF
>TRBJ1-1|TRBV29-1|few|NA|13
TGCAGCGTGGGGCGGGGGACTGGCACTGAAGCTTTCTTT
CSVGRGTGTEAFF
>TRBJ2-5|TRBV4-1|medium-sized|NA|16
TGCGCCAGCAGCCAGGCTCTGGGGGCGCAGGGAGAGACCCAGTACTTC
CASSQALGAQGETQYF
>TRBJ2-1|TRBV18|NA|TRBD1|17
TGTGCCAGCTCACCCTCAACCGGGACAGCTACCTACAATGAGCAGTTCTTC
CASSPSTGTATYNEQFF
>TRBJ2-2|TRBV6-8|few|TRBD2|15
TGTGCCACCAGCTTTGGCGGGGGGGCAGCCGGGGAGCTGTTTTTT
CATSFGGGAAGELFF
>TRBJ2-1|TRBV14|NA|TRBD2|15
TGTGCCAGCAGCCTAAGACTAGCGGGGAATAATGAGCAGTTCTTC
CASSLRLAGNNEQFF
>TRBJ2-1|TRBV29-1|large|NA|12
TGCAGCGTTGAGGAATATTCAGTTGAGCAGTTCTTC
CSVEEYSVEQFF
>TRBJ1-5|TRBV6-8|few|NA|18
TGTGCCAGCAGTTACTCCCGGGGAGGGAAAAACATAAATCAGCCCCAGCATTTT
CASSYSRGGKNINQPQHF
>TRBJ2-6|TRBV29-1|NA|TRBD2|18
TGCAGCGTTCTGGGGAGGGGCACGGTTACATCTGGGGCCAACGTCCTGACTTTC
CSVLGRGTVTSGANVLTF
>TRBJ2-7|TRBV9|few|TRBD2|13
TGTGCCAGCAGTCCAGCGGGGTACTACGAGCAGTACTTC
CASSPAGYYEQYF
>TRBJ1-6|TRBV30|NA|TRBD1|15
TGTGCCTGGAGGGACAGGGTAGGCTATAATTCACCCCTCCACTTT
CAWRDRVGYNSPLHF